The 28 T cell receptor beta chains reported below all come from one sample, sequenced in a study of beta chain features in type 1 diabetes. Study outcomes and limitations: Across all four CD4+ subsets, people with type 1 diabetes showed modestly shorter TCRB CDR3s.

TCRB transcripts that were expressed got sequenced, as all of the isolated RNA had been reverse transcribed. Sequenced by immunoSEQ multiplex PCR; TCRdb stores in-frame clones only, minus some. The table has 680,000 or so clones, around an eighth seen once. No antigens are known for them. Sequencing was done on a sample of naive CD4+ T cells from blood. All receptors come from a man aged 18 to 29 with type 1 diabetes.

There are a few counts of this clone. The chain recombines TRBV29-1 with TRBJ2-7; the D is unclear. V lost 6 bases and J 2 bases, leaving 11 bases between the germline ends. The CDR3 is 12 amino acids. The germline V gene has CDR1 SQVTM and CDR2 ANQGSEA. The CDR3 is CSVALTTYEQYF. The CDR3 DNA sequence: TGCAGCGTCGCGCTCACTACCTACGAGCAGTACTTC.

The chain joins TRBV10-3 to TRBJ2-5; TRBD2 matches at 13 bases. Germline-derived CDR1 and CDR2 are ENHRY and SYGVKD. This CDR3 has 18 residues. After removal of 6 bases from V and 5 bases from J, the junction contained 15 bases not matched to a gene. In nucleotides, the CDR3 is TGTGCCATCAGCCAAGGGACCGGGACTAGCGGGGTTGGGGAGACCCAGTACTTC. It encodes CAISQGTGTSGVGETQYF.

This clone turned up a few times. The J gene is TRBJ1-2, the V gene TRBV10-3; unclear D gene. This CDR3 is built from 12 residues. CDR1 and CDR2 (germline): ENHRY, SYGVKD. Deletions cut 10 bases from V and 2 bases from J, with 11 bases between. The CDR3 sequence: CATSDGNYGYTF. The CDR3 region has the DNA TGTGCCACCTCGGACGGAAACTATGGCTACACCTTC.

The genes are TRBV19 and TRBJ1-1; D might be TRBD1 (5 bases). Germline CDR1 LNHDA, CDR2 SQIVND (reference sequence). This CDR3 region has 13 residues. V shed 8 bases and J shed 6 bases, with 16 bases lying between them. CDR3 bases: TGTGCCAGTCAGGGCCCGGTTGAGTCTGAAGCTTTCTTT. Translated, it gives CASQGPVESEAFF. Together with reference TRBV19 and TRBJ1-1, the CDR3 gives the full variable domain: DGGITQSPKYLFRKEGQNVTLSCEQNLNHDAMYWYRQDPGQGLRLIYYSQIVNDFQKGDIAEGYSVSREKKESFPLTVTSAQKNPTAFYLCASQGPVESEAFFGQGTRLTVV.

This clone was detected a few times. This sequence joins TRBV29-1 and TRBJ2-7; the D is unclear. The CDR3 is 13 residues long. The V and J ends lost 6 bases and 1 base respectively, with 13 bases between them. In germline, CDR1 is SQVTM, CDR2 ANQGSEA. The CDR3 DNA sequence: TGCAGCGTCTCCGGGTGGGGTTCCTACGAGCAGTACTTC. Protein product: CSVSGWGSYEQYF.

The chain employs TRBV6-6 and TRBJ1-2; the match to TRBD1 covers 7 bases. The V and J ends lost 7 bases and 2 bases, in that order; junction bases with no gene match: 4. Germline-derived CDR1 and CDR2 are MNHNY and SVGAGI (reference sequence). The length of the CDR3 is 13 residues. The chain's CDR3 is CASKDRRNYGYTF. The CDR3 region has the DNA TGTGCCAGCAAGGACAGGAGGAACTATGGCTACACCTTC.

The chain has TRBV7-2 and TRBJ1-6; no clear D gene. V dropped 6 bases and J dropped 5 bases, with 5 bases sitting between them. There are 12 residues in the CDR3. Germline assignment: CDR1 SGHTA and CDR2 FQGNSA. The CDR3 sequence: CASRRNNSPLHF. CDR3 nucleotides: TGTGCCAGCAGACGGAATAATTCACCCCTCCACTTT.

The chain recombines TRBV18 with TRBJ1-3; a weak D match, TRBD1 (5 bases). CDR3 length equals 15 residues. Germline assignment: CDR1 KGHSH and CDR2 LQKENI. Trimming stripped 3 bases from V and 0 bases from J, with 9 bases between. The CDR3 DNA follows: TGTGCCAGCTCACCTACAGGTATCTCTGGAAACACCATATATTTT. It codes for CASSPTGISGNTIYF.

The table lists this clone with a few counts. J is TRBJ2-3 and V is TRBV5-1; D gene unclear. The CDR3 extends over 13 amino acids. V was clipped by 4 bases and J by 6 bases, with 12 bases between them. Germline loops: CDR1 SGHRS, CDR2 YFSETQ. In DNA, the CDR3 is TGCGCCAGCAGCCCCAACCCGGCGGATACGCAGTATTTT. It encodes CASSPNPADTQYF. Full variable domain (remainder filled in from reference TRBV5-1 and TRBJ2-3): KAGVTQTPRYLIKTRGQQVTLSCSPISGHRSVSWYQQTPGQGLQFLFEYFSETQRNKGNFPGRFSGRQFSNSRSEMNVSTLELGDSALYLCASSPNPADTQYFGPGTRLTVL.

DNA for the CDR3: TGTGCCATCAGTACGACAGGGGGAGGCTACACCTTC. It specifies CAISTTGGGYTF. The chain links TRBV10-3 to TRBJ1-2; 9 bases agree with TRBD1. The germline V gene has CDR1 ENHRY and CDR2 SYGVKD. The CDR3 runs 12 residues. Losses at the gene ends were 5 bases for V and 8 bases for J; bases not matched to a gene: 3.

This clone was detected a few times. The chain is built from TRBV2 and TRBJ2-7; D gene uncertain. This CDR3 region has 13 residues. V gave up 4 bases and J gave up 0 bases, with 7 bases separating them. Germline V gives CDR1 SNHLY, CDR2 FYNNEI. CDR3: CASSGRSSYEQYF. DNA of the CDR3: TGTGCCAGCAGTGGTCGGAGCTCCTACGAGCAGTACTTC.

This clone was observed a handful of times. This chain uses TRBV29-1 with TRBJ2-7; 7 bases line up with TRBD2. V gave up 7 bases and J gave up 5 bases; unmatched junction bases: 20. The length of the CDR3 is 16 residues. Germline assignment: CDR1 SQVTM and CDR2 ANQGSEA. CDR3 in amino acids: CSARNGAGSYGDEQYF. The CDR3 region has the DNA TGCAGCGCCAGAAACGGAGCGGGGTCTTATGGGGACGAGCAGTACTTC.

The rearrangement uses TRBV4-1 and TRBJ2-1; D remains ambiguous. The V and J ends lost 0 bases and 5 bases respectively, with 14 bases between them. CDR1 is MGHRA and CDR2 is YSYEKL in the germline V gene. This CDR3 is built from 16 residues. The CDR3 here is CASSQDRTLPHNEQFF. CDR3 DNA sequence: TGCGCCAGCAGCCAAGATAGGACGCTCCCCCACAATGAGCAGTTCTTC.

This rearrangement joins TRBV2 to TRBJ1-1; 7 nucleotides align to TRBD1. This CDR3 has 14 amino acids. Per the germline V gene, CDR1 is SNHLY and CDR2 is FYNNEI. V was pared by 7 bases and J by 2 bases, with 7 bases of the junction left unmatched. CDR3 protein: CASKNRDRNTEAFF. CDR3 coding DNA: TGTGCCAGCAAAAACCGGGACAGAAACACTGAAGCTTTCTTT.

The CDR3, as DNA: TGCGCCAGCAGCTTGGACCAGGAGGGCTACACCTTC. This gives the protein CASSLDQEGYTF. The chain is built from TRBV5-1 and TRBJ1-2; no definite D call. CDR3 length equals 12 residues. V shed 0 bases and J shed 8 bases, with 8 bases lying between them. Per germline, CDR1 SGHRS and CDR2 YFSETQ. Full variable domain (missing parts from reference TRBV5-1 and TRBJ1-2): KAGVTQTPRYLIKTRGQQVTLSCSPISGHRSVSWYQQTPGQGLQFLFEYFSETQRNKGNFPGRFSGRQFSNSRSEMNVSTLELGDSALYLCASSLDQEGYTFGSGTRLTVV.

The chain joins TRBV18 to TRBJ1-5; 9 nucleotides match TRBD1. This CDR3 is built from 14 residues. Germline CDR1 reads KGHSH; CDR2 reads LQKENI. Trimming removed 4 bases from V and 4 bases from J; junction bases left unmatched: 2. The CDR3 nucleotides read TGTGCCAGCTCACTAGGGACAGGGAATCAGCCCCAGCATTTT. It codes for CASSLGTGNQPQHF.

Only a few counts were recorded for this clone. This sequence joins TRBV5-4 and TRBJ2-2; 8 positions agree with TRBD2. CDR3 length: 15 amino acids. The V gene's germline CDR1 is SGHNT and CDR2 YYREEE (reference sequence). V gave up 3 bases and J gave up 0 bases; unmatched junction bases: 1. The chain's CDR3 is CASSSGLANTGELFF. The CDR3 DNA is TGTGCCAGCAGCTCGGGACTAGCGAACACCGGGGAGCTGTTTTTT. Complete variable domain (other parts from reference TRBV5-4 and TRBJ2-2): ETGVTQSPTHLIKTRGQQVTLRCSSQSGHNTVSWYQQALGQGPQFIFQYYREEENGRGNFPPRFSGLQFPNYSSELNVNALELDDSALYLCASSSGLANTGELFFGEGSRLTVL.

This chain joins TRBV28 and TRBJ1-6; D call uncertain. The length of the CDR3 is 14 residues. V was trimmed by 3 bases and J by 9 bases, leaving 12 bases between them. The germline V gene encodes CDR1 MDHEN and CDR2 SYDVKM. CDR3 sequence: CASSFLGVGSPLHF. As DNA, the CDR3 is TGTGCCAGCAGTTTCCTGGGTGTTGGTTCACCCCTCCACTTT.

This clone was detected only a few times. The CDR3 DNA reads TGCGCCAGCAGGGGACAGGGCTCGAGGAATGAGCAGTTCTTC. Translating gives CASRGQGSRNEQFF. This chain links TRBV5-1 with TRBJ2-1, with TRBD1 identical over 9 bases. V shed 5 bases and J 7 bases; nucleotides not matched to a gene: 7. The length of the CDR3 is 14 residues. Germline V gene data show CDR1 as SGHRS and CDR2 as YFSETQ.

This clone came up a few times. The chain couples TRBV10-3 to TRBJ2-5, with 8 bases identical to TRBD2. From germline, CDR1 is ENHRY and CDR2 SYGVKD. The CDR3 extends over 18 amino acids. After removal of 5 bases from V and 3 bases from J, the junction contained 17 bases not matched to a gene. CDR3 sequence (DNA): TGTGCCATCAGTCGACCCCCGCGGGCGGGGGGTCCCAAAGAGACCCAGTACTTC. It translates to CAISRPPRAGGPKETQYF.

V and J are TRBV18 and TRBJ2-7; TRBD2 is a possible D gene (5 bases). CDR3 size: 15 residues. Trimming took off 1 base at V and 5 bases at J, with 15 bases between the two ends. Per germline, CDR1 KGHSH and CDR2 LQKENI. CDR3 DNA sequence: TGTGCCAGCTCACCACGGGAGAGTGCGGCGGACGAGCAGTACTTC. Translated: CASSPRESAADEQYF.

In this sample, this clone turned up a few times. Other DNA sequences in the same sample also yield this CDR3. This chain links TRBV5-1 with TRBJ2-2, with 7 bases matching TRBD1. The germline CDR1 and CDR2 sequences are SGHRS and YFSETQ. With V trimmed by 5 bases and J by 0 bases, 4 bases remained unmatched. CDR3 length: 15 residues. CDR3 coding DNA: TGCGCCAGCAGTCCGGGACAGCCGAACACCGGGGAGCTGTTTTTT. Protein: CASSPGQPNTGELFF.

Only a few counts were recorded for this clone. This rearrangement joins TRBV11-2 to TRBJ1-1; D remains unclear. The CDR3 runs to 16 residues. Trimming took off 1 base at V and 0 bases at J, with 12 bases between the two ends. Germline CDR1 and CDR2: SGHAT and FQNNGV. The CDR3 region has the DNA TGTGCCAGCAGCTTAGGGTTGGGCACAGTGAACACTGAAGCTTTCTTT. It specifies CASSLGLGTVNTEAFF. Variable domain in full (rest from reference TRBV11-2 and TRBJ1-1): EAGVAQSPRYKIIEKRQSVAFWCNPISGHATLYWYQQILGQGPKLLIQFQNNGVVDDSQLPKDRFSAERLKGVDSTLKIQPAKLEDSAVYLCASSLGLGTVNTEAFFGQGTRLTVV.

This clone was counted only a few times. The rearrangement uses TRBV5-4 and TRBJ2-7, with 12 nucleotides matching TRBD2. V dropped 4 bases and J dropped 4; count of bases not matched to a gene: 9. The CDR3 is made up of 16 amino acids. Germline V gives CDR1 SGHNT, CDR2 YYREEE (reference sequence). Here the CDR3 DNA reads TGTGCCAGCAGCCGCCCCACTAGCGGGGGGACGTACGAGCAGTACTTC. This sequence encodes CASSRPTSGGTYEQYF.

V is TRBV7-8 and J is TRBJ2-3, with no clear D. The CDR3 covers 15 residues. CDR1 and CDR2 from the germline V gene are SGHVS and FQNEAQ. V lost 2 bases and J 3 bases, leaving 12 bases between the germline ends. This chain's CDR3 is CASSLPRVQTDTQYF. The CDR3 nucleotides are TGTGCCAGCAGCTTACCCCGAGTCCAAACAGATACGCAGTATTTT.

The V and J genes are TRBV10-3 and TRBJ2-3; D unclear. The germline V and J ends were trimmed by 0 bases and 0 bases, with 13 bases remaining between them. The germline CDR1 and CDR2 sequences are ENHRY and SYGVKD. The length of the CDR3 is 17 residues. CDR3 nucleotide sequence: TGTGCCATCAGTGAGTCGCTACAGAGAACTAGCACAGATACGCAGTATTTT. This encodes CAISESLQRTSTDTQYF.

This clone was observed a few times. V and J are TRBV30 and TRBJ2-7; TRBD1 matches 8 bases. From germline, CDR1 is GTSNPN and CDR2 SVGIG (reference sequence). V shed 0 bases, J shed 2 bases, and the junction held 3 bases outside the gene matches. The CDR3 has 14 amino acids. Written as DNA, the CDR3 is TGTGCCTGGAGTGTAACAGGGGGTCCCTACGAGCAGTACTTC. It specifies CAWSVTGGPYEQYF.

Here the CDR3 DNA reads TGTGCCAGCAGCTTAGGCCCCACTTTCGGGGAGACCCAGTACTTC. Residues: CASSLGPTFGETQYF. The chain joins TRBV7-2 to TRBJ2-5, with D hard to call. The germline CDR1 and CDR2 sequences are SGHTA and FQGNSA. This CDR3 comprises 15 residues. V was clipped by 1 base and J by 5 bases, with 14 bases between them.